Following are 21 T cell receptor beta chains from one sample sequenced in a study of cytomegalovirus exposure and HLA in healthy donors. The PCR used 60 Vbeta and 13 Jbeta primers. Only in-frame clones appear in the TCRdb table, and some are missing; sequencing was by immunoSEQ multiplex PCR. Of about 180,000 clones in the sample, over 80% were seen once. Sequenced: PBMCs. These receptors originate from a girl aged 10 to 17 in good health and CMV-seropositive.

The DNA for the CDR3 is TGTGCCAGCAGTAATCGCCGGTCTGGGGCCAACGTCCTGACTTTC. It yields the protein CASSNRRSGANVLTF. The V gene is TRBV6-5, the J gene TRBJ2-6; D remains unclear. The V gene lost 5 bases and the J gene lost 1 base, with 9 bases spanning the gap. Looked up from germline, CDR1 is MNHEY and CDR2 is SVGAGI. The CDR3 covers 15 residues.

V gene TRBV13 combines with J gene TRBJ2-1; TRBD1 matches at 7 bases. Losses at the gene ends were 0 bases for V and 5 bases for J; bases not matched to a gene: 7. CDR3 size: 16 residues. CDR1 and CDR2 (germline): PRHDT, FYEKMQ (reference sequence). The CDR3 DNA is TGTGCCAGCAGCTTAGGCAACTACAGGGGCGACAATGAGCAGTTCTTC. Its protein is CASSLGNYRGDNEQFF.

V is TRBV5-1 and J is TRBJ2-7; 10 bases match TRBD1. Germline trimming cut 5 bases from V and 3 bases from J; bases unmatched to any gene: 5. The CDR3 is 14 amino acids. In germline, CDR1 is SGHRS, CDR2 YFSETQ. CDR3 region: CASSLTGGYYEQYF. CDR3 in DNA: TGCGCCAGCAGTTTGACAGGGGGCTACTACGAGCAGTACTTC.

With regard to this clone: The junction does not match germline at one end; this may be a read error. This chain links TRBV7-9 with TRBJ2-3; TRBD2 matches 10 bases. Germline V gene lookup returns CDR1 SEHNR and CDR2 FQNEAQ (reference sequence). The CDR3 runs 15 residues. CDR3 amino acids: CSSSQTSGGTDTQYF. For the CDR3, the DNA is TGTTCCAGCAGCCAAACTAGCGGGGGCACAGATACGCAGTATTTT.

This chain connects TRBV10-1 to TRBJ2-3, with 12 bases fitting TRBD2. This CDR3 contains 16 residues. Germline CDR1 WNHNN, CDR2 SYGVQD (reference sequence). Trimming took 6 bases from V and 3 from J; bases not matched to a gene: 7. DNA of the CDR3: TGCGCCAGCAGACGAACTAGCGGGAGGAGAACAGATACGCAGTATTTT. Translating gives CASRRTSGRRTDTQYF.

This chain joins TRBV15 and TRBJ2-7; D is possibly TRBD2 (5 bases). CDR3 size: 14 residues. Between the trimmed V and J ends, which lost 4 bases and 4 bases, there was a span of 14 bases. The germline V gene encodes CDR1 LNHNV and CDR2 YYDKDF (reference sequence). The CDR3 loop is CATSTLEVAYEQYF. In DNA, the CDR3 is TGTGCCACCAGCACCCTGGAGGTAGCTTACGAGCAGTACTTC.

The chain uses TRBV18 and TRBJ2-2; D ambiguous. This CDR3 has 15 residues. Germline-derived CDR1 and CDR2 are KGHSH and LQKENI. With 2 bases removed from V and 5 bases from J, the gap between germline ends came to 12 bases. CDR3 sequence: CASSPTSIWTGELFF. Here the CDR3 DNA reads TGTGCCAGCTCACCAACGAGCATTTGGACCGGGGAGCTGTTTTTT.

This chain joins TRBV10-2 and TRBJ1-2, with no clear D. The germline V and J ends were trimmed by 3 bases and 2 bases, with 16 bases remaining between them. This CDR3 has 16 residues. From germline, CDR1 is WSHSY and CDR2 SAAADI. Here the CDR3 reads CASSDGGPRGNYGYTF. CDR3 coding DNA: TGCGCCAGCAGTGATGGAGGTCCTCGTGGAAACTATGGCTACACCTTC.

The V and J genes are TRBV6-1 and TRBJ1-2; 7 positions agree with TRBD1. CDR3 length: 13 amino acids. V lost 6 bases and J lost 4; bases outside the gene matches: 5. Germline assignment: CDR1 MNHNS and CDR2 SASEGT. The CDR3: CASSATGIYGYTF. The CDR3 nucleotides read TGTGCCAGCAGCGCGACAGGGATCTATGGCTACACCTTC.

This chain connects TRBV7-9 to TRBJ2-1, with D possibly matching TRBD2 (6 bases). Germline V gene data show CDR1 as SEHNR and CDR2 as FQNEAQ (reference sequence). CDR3 size: 14 residues. V was cut by 8 bases and J by 10 bases, with 21 bases left in between. The chain's CDR3 is CASWGSPVGGEQFF. In nucleotides, the CDR3 is TGTGCCAGCTGGGGGAGCCCCGTGGGGGGAGAGCAGTTCTTC. The full variable domain, in which reference TRBV7-9 and TRBJ2-1 provide the parts outside the CDR3, is DTGVSQNPRHKITKRGQNVTFRCDPISEHNRLYWYRQTLGQGPEFLTYFQNEAQLEKSRLLSDRFSAERPKGSFSTLEIQRTEQGDSAMYLCASWGSPVGGEQFFGPGTRLTVL.

The J gene is TRBJ1-5, the V gene TRBV19; 9 bases are shared with TRBD1. The CDR3 runs 16 residues. Germline-derived CDR1 and CDR2 are LNHDA and SQIVND (reference sequence). V lost 4 bases to trimming and J lost 6 bases; unmatched junction nucleotides: 10. The DNA for the CDR3 is TGTGCCAGTAGTAACCGGGACAGGGTCTTTGGTCAGCCCCAGCATTTT. It yields the protein CASSNRDRVFGQPQHF.

This clone has a handful of counts. The CDR3 sequence: CASSLVAGSWPDTQYF. DNA for the CDR3: TGTGCCAGCAGTTTAGTTGCGGGGAGTTGGCCAGATACGCAGTATTTT. The chain carries TRBV27 and TRBJ2-3; tentative D call: TRBD2 (6 bases). Germline V lookup: CDR1 MNHEY, CDR2 SMNVEV (reference sequence). V was clipped by 2 bases and J by 4 bases, with 16 bases between them. CDR3 length equals 16 residues.

The rearrangement joins TRBV5-1 to TRBJ2-7; 13 bases line up with TRBD2. CDR1 is SGHRS and CDR2 is YFSETQ in the germline V gene. The CDR3 runs 16 residues. V dropped 2 bases and J dropped 5; count of bases not matched to a gene: 7. In DNA form, the CDR3 reads TGCGCCAGCAGCTTTGCGACTAGCGGGAGGTCCCACGAGCAGTACTTC. Protein: CASSFATSGRSHEQYF. The full variable domain, its missing parts supplied by reference TRBV5-1 and TRBJ2-7, is KAGVTQTPRYLIKTRGQQVTLSCSPISGHRSVSWYQQTPGQGLQFLFEYFSETQRNKGNFPGRFSGRQFSNSRSEMNVSTLELGDSALYLCASSFATSGRSHEQYFGPGTRLTVT.

The chain is built from TRBV7-9 and TRBJ2-3, with 7 bases matching TRBD2. The CDR3 contains 17 residues. CDR1 SEHNR and CDR2 FQNEAQ come from the germline V gene (reference sequence). V shed 5 bases, J shed 4 bases, and the junction held 15 bases outside the gene matches. The CDR3 protein is CASSTGQRGGSSDTQYF. The CDR3 DNA reads TGTGCCAGCAGCACCGGGCAGCGCGGCGGGAGCTCAGATACGCAGTATTTT.

The chain carries TRBV4-1 and TRBJ2-7; possibly TRBD1 for D (6 bases). With 1 base removed from V and 11 bases from J, the gap between germline ends came to 24 bases. Germline loops: CDR1 MGHRA, CDR2 YSYEKL. The CDR3 is 16 residues long. This chain's CDR3 is CASSQAWPTGGTGKYF. CDR3 bases: TGCGCCAGCAGCCAAGCGTGGCCGACAGGTGGTACGGGAAAGTACTTC.

The V gene is TRBV9, the J gene TRBJ2-3; the match to TRBD2 covers 9 bases. V trimming: 4 bases; J trimming: 4 bases; junction bases outside the gene matches: 19. From germline, CDR1 is SGDLS and CDR2 YYNGEE. The CDR3 loop spans 19 amino acids. CDR3: CASSLAEARGGRAADTQYF. The CDR3 DNA sequence: TGTGCCAGCAGCTTGGCTGAAGCGAGAGGCGGGAGGGCTGCAGATACGCAGTATTTT. The full variable domain, with the rest looked up from reference TRBV9 and TRBJ2-3, is DSGVTQTPKHLITATGQRVTLRCSPRSGDLSVYWYQQSLDQGLQFLIQYYNGEERAKGNILERFSAQQFPDLHSELNLSSLELGDSALYFCASSLAEARGGRAADTQYFGPGTRLTVL.

This clone was seen just once. The V gene is TRBV6-5, the J gene TRBJ2-3, with 8 bases fitting TRBD2. The CDR3 contains 15 residues. Trimming cost V 8 bases and J 4 bases; bases outside gene matches: 11. Germline loops: CDR1 MNHEY, CDR2 SVGAGI. In DNA form, the CDR3 reads TGTGCCAGCGCAGCCCATGGGACTAGGGCAGATACGCAGTATTTT. Amino acid sequence: CASAAHGTRADTQYF.

For this clone: Distinct nucleotide sequences in the sample also encode this CDR3. The rearrangement uses TRBV5-1 and TRBJ2-7; D is undetermined. The CDR3 is 13 amino acids. Germline CDR1 and CDR2: SGHRS and YFSETQ. Trimming took 0 bases from V and 2 from J, leaving 6 bases between them. CDR3 bases: TGCGCCAGCAGCTTGGACCGGGCCTACGAGCAGTACTTC. Translation: CASSLDRAYEQYF.

This clone has just a few counts. The chain uses TRBV19 and TRBJ1-1; TRBD1 might be the D (6 bases). Germline CDR1 and CDR2: LNHDA and SQIVND (reference sequence). Trimming shortened V by 7 bases and J by 4 bases, and 16 bases separated the two germline ends. The CDR3 consists of 14 residues. As DNA, the CDR3 is TGTGCCAGTACCTCCCAGGGCAGGGGCACTGAAGCTTTCTTT. Its protein is CASTSQGRGTEAFF.

This chain uses TRBV5-1 with TRBJ2-3; the match to TRBD1 covers 8 bases. V lost 2 bases to trimming and J lost 3 bases; unmatched junction nucleotides: 5. CDR3 length: 15 residues. The germline gives CDR1 SGHRS, CDR2 YFSETQ. CDR3 amino acids: CASSFMTGETDTQYF. The DNA of the CDR3 is TGCGCCAGCAGCTTTATGACAGGGGAGACAGATACGCAGTATTTT.

This chain uses TRBV5-1 with TRBJ2-7; 10 bases are shared with TRBD1. The V gene end was trimmed by 3 bases and the J gene end by 6 bases; junction bases not matched to a gene: 6. CDR1 is SGHRS, CDR2 YFSETQ, per germline. The CDR3 runs 14 residues. CDR3 sequence reads: CASSSGTGAGEQYF. The CDR3 DNA follows: TGCGCCAGCAGCTCCGGGACAGGGGCCGGCGAGCAGTACTTC.